This T cell receptor (beta chain) was recovered during a study of blood T cell repertoires in COVID-19. Repertoires were generated with immunoSEQ multiplex PCR, while TCRdb's copy carries only in-frame clones and drops some. The sample records fewer than 100,000 clones, around 86% being singletons. Germline CDR1 is SGHAT and CDR2 is FQNNGV. V lost 1 base and J 0 bases, leaving 6 bases between the germline ends. There are 14 residues in the CDR3. The chain couples TRBV11-2 to TRBJ1-1, with D unclear. Sequences were obtained from peripheral blood. This receptor was identified in an elderly woman with acute or convalescent COVID-19. In DNA, the CDR3 is TGTGCCAGCAGCTTAGGCGGAATGAACACTGAAGCTTTCTTT. This gives the protein CASSLGGMNTEAFF.